Each of the 5 T cell receptor beta chains below was sequenced from the same sample in a study of PD-L1 blockade in urothelial cancer. Sample time point: peripheral blood 6 weeks after treatment start. The protocol was immunoSEQ multiplex PCR, while the TCRdb copy is restricted to in-frame clones and leaves out a portion. Here the sample spans about 91,000 clones, over 65% being singletons. The specimen was PBMCs, collected around atezolizumab (anti-PD-L1) treatment. Receptors were obtained from a man aged 65 to 79 with urothelial cancer.

In this sample, this clone turned up once. The chain combines TRBV10-1 with TRBJ2-7; tentative D call: TRBD1 (5 bases). The CDR3 loop spans 13 amino acids. From germline, CDR1 is WNHNN and CDR2 SYGVQD (reference sequence). Trimming took off 2 bases at V and 2 bases at J, with 7 bases between the two ends. Here the CDR3 reads CASSEGATYEQYF. CDR3 DNA: TGCGCCAGCAGTGAGGGGGCGACCTACGAGCAGTACTTC.

The count of this clone is one. The chain couples TRBV2 to TRBJ1-2; D unclear. The germline gives CDR1 SNHLY, CDR2 FYNNEI. CDR3 length equals 13 residues. V lost 7 bases and J 6 bases, leaving 15 bases between the germline ends. The CDR3 loop reads CASTALPSHGYTF. For the CDR3, the DNA is TGTGCCAGCACTGCTTTACCTAGCCATGGCTACACCTTC.

The genes are TRBV6-6 and TRBJ2-5; perhaps TRBD2 as D (5 bases). Trimming shortened V by 5 bases and J by 1 base, and 14 bases separated the two germline ends. CDR3 size: 15 residues. Per the germline V gene, CDR1 is MNHNY and CDR2 is SVGAGI (reference sequence). The CDR3 sequence: CASSAEGMVQETQYF. In DNA form, the CDR3 reads TGTGCCAGCAGTGCTGAGGGTATGGTCCAAGAGACCCAGTACTTC.

The chain couples TRBV12-2 to TRBJ2-5; the table assigns TRBD2, which was not confirmed against the DNA. TRBV12-2 is termed a pseudogene. There are 14 residues in the CDR3. The CDR3 sequence: CASRPTRGAETQYF. In DNA form, the CDR3 reads TGTGCAAGTCGCCCCACCCGGGGGGCAGAGACCCAGTACTTC.

V gene TRBV25-1 combines with J gene TRBJ1-1; weak D call: TRBD1 (5 bases). The CDR3 extends over 15 amino acids. V was pared by 2 bases and J by 0 bases, with 10 bases between. Germline-derived CDR1 and CDR2 are MGHDK and SYGVNS. The CDR3 DNA reads as TGTGCCAGCAGTGAAAAAGGGGCCATGAACACTGAAGCTTTCTTT. This sequence encodes CASSEKGAMNTEAFF.